The 15 T cell receptor beta chains listed next were all sequenced from one sample in a study of blood T cell repertoires in COVID-19. Libraries were prepared by immunoSEQ multiplex PCR; TCRdb keeps only in-frame clonotypes and omits some of them. The table includes around 380,000 clones, 81% detected once. Input material: peripheral blood. All receptors come from a human donor with acute or convalescent COVID-19. The donor label of this sample is uncertain.

The genes are TRBV29-1 and TRBJ2-5, with 7 positions matching TRBD1. The CDR3 consists of 14 residues. The V gene's germline CDR1 is SQVTM and CDR2 ANQGSEA. V lost 7 bases and J lost 0; bases outside the gene matches: 8. CDR3: CSAPGTVYQETQYF. For the CDR3, the DNA is TGCAGCGCCCCCGGGACAGTGTACCAAGAGACCCAGTACTTC.

V and J are TRBV5-1 and TRBJ2-1; 8 positions agree with TRBD2. The germline gives CDR1 SGHRS, CDR2 YFSETQ. The CDR3 runs 15 residues. The junction had 7 bases not matched to a gene; V was cut back by 4 bases and J by 4 bases. The CDR3 DNA sequence: TGCGCCAGCAGCACCCAGCGGGAGTCATACAATGAGCAGTTCTTC. Encoded protein: CASSTQRESYNEQFF. The variable domain in full, with the rest retrieved from reference TRBV5-1 and TRBJ2-1, is KAGVTQTPRYLIKTRGQQVTLSCSPISGHRSVSWYQQTPGQGLQFLFEYFSETQRNKGNFPGRFSGRQFSNSRSEMNVSTLELGDSALYLCASSTQRESYNEQFFGPGTRLTVL.

This chain links TRBV10-3 with TRBJ1-1; TRBD1 might be the D (6 bases). V lost 5 bases and J lost 5, with 12 bases in between. The CDR3 is 13 residues long. Germline V gives CDR1 ENHRY, CDR2 SYGVKD. The CDR3 loop is CAISNGGGTEAFF. CDR3 DNA: TGTGCCATCAGTAATGGGGGCGGAACTGAAGCTTTCTTT.

The rearrangement joins TRBV15 to TRBJ1-6; no firm D call. CDR1 and CDR2 (germline): LNHNV, YYDKDF (reference sequence). The CDR3 length is 14 residues. Trimming took off 0 bases at V and 8 bases at J, with 8 bases between the two ends. CDR3 sequence: CATSRDRLDSPLHF. Here the CDR3 DNA reads TGTGCCACCAGCAGAGACAGGTTGGATTCACCCCTCCACTTT.

The chain joins TRBV5-1 to TRBJ1-1, with 8 bases aligning to TRBD1. The CDR3 has 18 amino acids. The germline V gene has CDR1 SGHRS and CDR2 YFSETQ. The trim removed 0 bases at V and 5 bases at J, leaving 15 bases unmatched. For the CDR3, the DNA is TGCGCCAGCAGCTTGGCCTCATACGTAGACAGGGGAGGTACTGAAGCTTTCTTT. Protein: CASSLASYVDRGGTEAFF.

The V call is TRBV2, the J call TRBJ1-2; 8 nucleotides agree with TRBD1. The V gene end was trimmed by 9 bases and the J gene end by 3 bases; junction bases not matched to a gene: 3. This CDR3 comprises 12 residues. Germline lookup yields CDR1 SNHLY and CDR2 FYNNEI. CDR3 nucleotide sequence: TGTGCCAGTGTGGACAGGGACTATGGCTACACCTTC. Translating gives CASVDRDYGYTF. Full variable domain (remainder filled in from reference TRBV2 and TRBJ1-2): EPEVTQTPSHQVTQMGQEVILRCVPISNHLYFYWYRQILGQKVEFLVSFYNNEISEKSEIFDDQFSVERPDGSNFTLKIRSTKLEDSAMYFCASVDRDYGYTFGSGTRLTVV.

The CDR3 spells CSATQGNEQFF. For the CDR3, the DNA is TGCAGTGCTACACAGGGGAATGAGCAGTTCTTC. V usage is TRBV20-1 and J usage is TRBJ2-1; TRBD1 matches 7 bases. Per germline, CDR1 DFQATT and CDR2 SNEGSKA (reference sequence). V was clipped by 4 bases and J by 7 bases; unmatched bases: 1. The CDR3 contains 11 residues.

The V and J genes are TRBV6-2 or TRBV6-3 and TRBJ1-2; perhaps TRBD1 as D (6 bases). The CDR3 has 16 amino acids. Trimming pared 0 bases from V and 2 bases from J, leaving 13 bases between. The germline CDR1 and CDR2 sequences are MNHEY and SVGEGT. For the CDR3, the DNA is TGTGCCAGCAGTTACTCGCCGGGACACCTCAACTATGGCTACACCTTC. The encoded protein is CASSYSPGHLNYGYTF.

The chain couples TRBV18 to TRBJ2-7, with a possible D match to TRBD1 (5 bases). V was cut by 4 bases and J by 6 bases, with 13 bases left in between. Germline V CDR1 and CDR2: KGHSH, LQKENI. This CDR3 is built from 13 residues. The CDR3 nucleotides read TGTGCCAGCTCACTAGACAGAAGGGGCGAGCAGTACTTC. Its translation: CASSLDRRGEQYF.

About this clone: In the same sample, other DNA sequences code for this CDR3. The CDR3 sequence is CASSEGSTGNTIYF. The DNA for the CDR3 is TGTGCCAGCAGTGAAGGGAGTACTGGAAACACCATATATTTT. The chain combines TRBV6-1 with TRBJ1-3; D gene uncertain. V shed 1 base and J shed 2 bases, with 6 bases lying between them. The germline V gene has CDR1 MNHNS and CDR2 SASEGT. This CDR3 comprises 14 residues.

A word on this clone: The sample holds other DNA sequences that translate to the same CDR3. This chain links TRBV27 with TRBJ2-7; TRBD1 matches at 7 bases. CDR1 is MNHEY, CDR2 SMNVEV, per germline (reference sequence). With V trimmed by 3 bases and J by 1 base, 0 bases remained unmatched. The CDR3 covers 13 residues. The CDR3 reads CASSLGQSYEQYF. The CDR3 region has the DNA TGTGCCAGCAGTTTGGGACAGTCCTACGAGCAGTACTTC.

This clone was seen only once. Other nucleotide sequences from this sample produce the same CDR3. The genes are TRBV18 and TRBJ1-5; D is unresolved. V lost 2 bases, J lost 2 bases, and 7 bases lay in between. The CDR3 contains 14 residues. CDR1 is KGHSH and CDR2 is LQKENI in the germline V gene. The CDR3 is CASSPAGGNQPQHF. The CDR3 coding sequence is TGTGCCAGCTCACCAGCGGGCGGCAATCAGCCCCAGCATTTT.

The CDR3 reads CASSYLGTEQTGYF. DNA of the CDR3: TGCGCCAGCAGTTACTTAGGGACAGAACAAACGGGGTACTTC. The chain links TRBV5-1 to TRBJ2-7, with 7 positions matching TRBD1. V shed 5 bases, J shed 12 bases, and the junction held 17 bases outside the gene matches. The germline CDR1 and CDR2 sequences are SGHRS and YFSETQ. The CDR3 length is 14 residues.

The chain couples TRBV27 to TRBJ2-7, with 8 bases lining up with TRBD2. The CDR3 has 14 residues. Germline assignment: CDR1 MNHEY and CDR2 SMNVEV (reference sequence). With V trimmed by 5 bases and J by 4 bases, 7 bases remained unmatched. The CDR3 bases are TGTGCCAGCAGTCTCGGGACTAGGACATACGAGCAGTACTTC. It encodes CASSLGTRTYEQYF.

The genes are TRBV15 and TRBJ1-1; TRBD1 is a possible D gene (6 bases). The CDR3 runs 16 residues. V gave up 0 bases and J gave up 6 bases, with 17 bases separating them. Germline V lookup: CDR1 LNHNV, CDR2 YYDKDF (reference sequence). CDR3 nucleotide sequence: TGTGCCACCAGCAGAGATCCAACAGGGCGAGTTGCTGAAGCTTTCTTT. Translation gives CATSRDPTGRVAEAFF.